Shown below are 31 T cell receptor beta chains from a single sample sequenced in a study of vaccination effects on CD4 cells after COVID-19. Expansion of antigen-specific CD4+ T cells with viral peptide pools was carried out by the ViraFEST assay before sequencing. When about ten days of culture had elapsed, CD4+ T cells were isolated. Sometime from March through December 2020, the person acquired a SARS-CoV-2 infection that PCR confirmed. TCRdb's table, derived via immunoSEQ multiplex PCR, lists solely in-frame clones and lacks some. Of more than 20,000 clones detected, under 75% appear once; the ten largest clones hold about 17%. These receptors' targets are unknown. This specimen consisted of CD4+ T cells from PBMCs cultured with SARS-CoV-2 spike peptides, obtained before COVID-19 vaccination. All receptors derive from a human donor who had a prior SARS-CoV-2 infection.

This clone was counted between two and nine times. CDR3 loop: CASSKDGLRGYTF. The CDR3 region has the DNA TGTGCCAGCAGTAAAGACGGTCTTAGGGGCTACACCTTC. J is TRBJ1-2 and V is TRBV7-9; no clear D gene. The CDR3 is 13 residues long. The V gene's germline CDR1 is SEHNR and CDR2 FQNEAQ (reference sequence). Trimming removed 6 bases at V and 8 bases at J, with 16 bases between.

This clone was seen a single time. The rearrangement uses TRBV18 and TRBJ1-1, with D tentatively TRBD1 (5 bases). The CDR3 loop spans 15 amino acids. From germline, CDR1 is KGHSH and CDR2 LQKENI. Trimming stripped 0 bases from V and 7 bases from J, with 15 bases between. This chain's CDR3 is CASSPPERQGLEAFF. CDR3 coding DNA: TGTGCCAGCTCACCACCCGAGCGGCAGGGTCTTGAAGCTTTCTTT.

The J gene is TRBJ2-5, the V gene TRBV3-1 (or the pseudogene TRBV3-2), with unresolved D. Looked up from germline, CDR1 is LGHDT and CDR2 is YNNKEL (reference sequence). Trimming cost V 0 bases and J 4 bases, with 15 bases left between them. This CDR3 is built from 16 residues. Here the CDR3 reads CASSQDGRPEIETQYF. The CDR3 DNA reads TGTGCCAGCAGCCAAGATGGACGCCCGGAAATAGAGACCCAGTACTTC.

The rearrangement joins TRBV5-1 to TRBJ1-4; the D is unclear. The germline CDR1 and CDR2 sequences are SGHRS and YFSETQ. The CDR3 length is 14 residues. Trimming stripped 4 bases from V and 7 bases from J, with 14 bases between. The CDR3 spells CASSQKAYGEKLFF. The CDR3 DNA reads TGCGCCAGCAGCCAAAAAGCCTACGGTGAAAAACTGTTTTTT.

The chain couples TRBV19 to TRBJ1-2; no clear D. Germline CDR1 and CDR2: LNHDA and SQIVND (reference sequence). V was pared by 4 bases and J by 1 base, with 4 bases between. This CDR3 region has 12 residues. The CDR3 reads CASSTSNYGYTF. Here the CDR3 DNA reads TGTGCCAGTAGTACCAGTAACTATGGCTACACCTTC.

The gene calls are TRBV5-5 and TRBJ1-1; maybe TRBD1 (5 bases). Germline V CDR1 and CDR2: SGHKS, YYEKEE (reference sequence). V lost 5 bases to trimming and J lost 2 bases, with 10 bases between them. The CDR3 is made up of 13 amino acids. The CDR3: CASSRQPNTEAFF. The CDR3 DNA reads TGTGCCAGCAGTCGACAGCCCAACACTGAAGCTTTCTTT.

This chain links TRBV27 with TRBJ2-5; D is possibly TRBD1 or TRBD2 (5 bases each). The CDR3 totals 15 residues. V dropped 2 bases and J dropped 0 bases, with 10 bases sitting between them. CDR1 is MNHEY, CDR2 SMNVEV, per germline (reference sequence). As DNA, the CDR3 is TGTGCCAGCAGTTTACGTGGGACGTACCAAGAGACCCAGTACTTC. Translated, it gives CASSLRGTYQETQYF.

This clone was seen a few times. This rearrangement joins TRBV2 to TRBJ1-3; no definite D call. CDR1 is SNHLY, CDR2 FYNNEI, per germline. The CDR3 loop spans 14 amino acids. V gave up 4 bases and J gave up 2 bases, with 9 bases separating them. As DNA, the CDR3 is TGTGCCAGCAGTGTAACAGCTACTGGAAACACCATATATTTT. It specifies CASSVTATGNTIYF.

This clone turned up a few times. Written as DNA, the CDR3 is TGCGCCAGCAGCCAAGATTACAGGACCAATTCACCCCTCCACTTT. Translated: CASSQDYRTNSPLHF. The chain recombines TRBV4-3 with TRBJ1-6, with D perhaps matching TRBD1 (5 bases). CDR3 length equals 15 residues. CDR1 is LGHNA, CDR2 YSLEER, per germline. V was pared by 0 bases and J by 7 bases, with 10 bases between.

This chain uses TRBV12-3 or TRBV12-4 with TRBJ1-1, with D hard to call. The length of the CDR3 is 13 residues. The V end lost 5 bases, the J end lost 1 base, and 8 bases lay between the germline ends. CDR3 residues: CASSPNSNTEAFF. The DNA for the CDR3 is TGTGCCAGCAGTCCCAATTCGAACACTGAAGCTTTCTTT.

The V and J genes are TRBV10-3 and TRBJ1-2; possibly TRBD1 for D (5 bases). V lost 7 bases, J lost 3 bases, and 21 bases lay in between. Germline V lookup: CDR1 ENHRY, CDR2 SYGVKD. This CDR3 spans 16 amino acids. CDR3 region: CAITSGRDFTDYGYTF. The CDR3 region has the DNA TGTGCCATCACTTCTGGACGGGACTTTACGGACTATGGCTACACCTTC.

J is TRBJ2-7 and V is TRBV18; the match to TRBD1 covers 9 bases. The CDR3 has 15 amino acids. The junction had 3 bases not matched to a gene; V was cut back by 0 bases and J by 3 bases. Germline V gene data show CDR1 as KGHSH and CDR2 as LQKENI. The CDR3 nucleotides read TGTGCCAGCTCACCACCCGAGACAGGGGGCTACGAGCAGTACTTC. Translation: CASSPPETGGYEQYF.

The V gene is TRBV6-4, the J gene TRBJ1-1; D is ambiguous. The CDR3 is 11 amino acids. The germline V and J ends were trimmed by 4 bases and 7 bases, with 7 bases remaining between them. Germline CDR1 reads MRHNA; CDR2 reads SNTAGT. The CDR3 is CASSVRLEAFF. In DNA, the CDR3 is TGTGCCAGCAGTGTCCGACTTGAAGCTTTCTTT.

V and J are TRBV19 and TRBJ1-2; D might be TRBD1 (6 bases). Deletions cut 5 bases from V and 4 bases from J, with 14 bases between. Germline CDR1 reads LNHDA; CDR2 reads SQIVND (reference sequence). This CDR3 has 14 amino acids. Here the CDR3 reads CASSQPGHRYGYTF. The CDR3 region has the DNA TGTGCCAGTAGTCAACCGGGACACCGCTATGGCTACACCTTC. The whole variable domain, remainder taken from reference TRBV19 and TRBJ1-2, is DGGITQSPKYLFRKEGQNVTLSCEQNLNHDAMYWYRQDPGQGLRLIYYSQIVNDFQKGDIAEGYSVSREKKESFPLTVTSAQKNPTAFYLCASSQPGHRYGYTFGSGTRLTVV.

The chain recombines TRBV4-3 with TRBJ2-1; the match to TRBD2 covers 12 bases. The CDR3 is 17 amino acids. The germline gives CDR1 LGHNA, CDR2 YSLEER. The J segment lost 6 bases and the V segment lost 4 bases, leaving 10 bases of the junction unmatched. The CDR3 loop reads CASSLSTTSGSSNEQFF. As DNA, the CDR3 is TGCGCCAGCAGCCTCTCGACGACTAGCGGGAGTTCCAATGAGCAGTTCTTC.

This clone occurred a few times. The gene calls are TRBV4-3 and TRBJ2-2, with D maybe TRBD2 (5 bases). Germline CDR1 LGHNA, CDR2 YSLEER. Trimming removed 0 bases at V and 2 bases at J, with 10 bases between. This CDR3 spans 16 amino acids. DNA of the CDR3: TGCGCCAGCAGCCAAGAGAGGGCAGGAAACACCGGGGAGCTGTTTTTT. Encoded protein: CASSQERAGNTGELFF.

The chain carries TRBV7-2 and TRBJ1-1; no clear D gene. Germline lookup yields CDR1 SGHTA and CDR2 FQGNSA. There are 12 residues in the CDR3. The V end lost 2 bases, the J end lost 6 bases, and 7 bases lay between the germline ends. CDR3 bases: TGTGCCAGCAGCTTATCGGGTCCTGAAGCTTTCTTT. Translated, it gives CASSLSGPEAFF.

This clone appeared once. The V call is TRBV6-2 or TRBV6-3, the J call TRBJ1-5, with D uncertain. This CDR3 is 13 amino acids long. Germline loops: CDR1 MNHEY, CDR2 SVGEGT. V was shortened by 1 base and J by 8 bases, with 9 bases between the two germline ends. The CDR3 DNA reads TGTGCCAGCAGTTACTACAGAGATGAGCCCCAGCATTTT. Translation: CASSYYRDEPQHF.

This clone appeared a few times. The chain links TRBV7-8 to TRBJ2-3; unclear D gene. The CDR3 has 17 residues. V lost 3 bases to trimming and J lost 2 bases, with 18 bases between them. CDR1 is SGHVS and CDR2 is FQNEAQ in the germline V gene. The CDR3 region has the DNA TGTGCCAGCAGCTTCCCCCCGTGGAACCGATACACAGATACGCAGTATTTT. Protein sequence: CASSFPPWNRYTDTQYF.

The V call is TRBV12-5, the J call TRBJ1-1, with D possibly TRBD1 on 5 matching bases. Deletions cut 1 base from V and 0 bases from J, with 9 bases between. This CDR3 is 15 amino acids long. Germline-derived CDR1 and CDR2 are LGHNT and FRNRAP. The CDR3 DNA follows: TGTGCTAGTGGTTTGGGGGGCAGGTTGAACACTGAAGCTTTCTTT. Amino acids: CASGLGGRLNTEAFF.

The chain employs TRBV24-1 and TRBJ1-6; D ambiguous. Germline CDR1 KGHDR, CDR2 SFDVKD. The CDR3 sequence is 19 residues long. Trimming took 5 bases from V and 14 from J, leaving 33 bases between them. The CDR3 loop reads CATSVSPTPDPGGPRALHF. The CDR3 nucleotides read TGTGCCACCAGTGTGTCCCCAACACCCGATCCAGGTGGACCTAGGGCCCTCCACTTT.

The chain links TRBV7-9 to TRBJ2-7; D call uncertain. V was shortened by 2 bases and J by 1 base, with 9 bases between the two germline ends. The CDR3 covers 14 residues. The germline gives CDR1 SEHNR, CDR2 FQNEAQ (reference sequence). The CDR3, as DNA: TGTGCCAGCAGCTTACTTTCCGGTTCCTACGAGCAGTACTTC. Translated, it gives CASSLLSGSYEQYF.

This rearrangement joins TRBV5-1 to TRBJ2-5, with D possibly TRBD2 on 5 matching bases. The V gene lost 3 bases and the J gene lost 5 bases, with 17 bases spanning the gap. Germline V CDR1 and CDR2: SGHRS, YFSETQ. CDR3 length: 15 amino acids. DNA for the CDR3: TGCGCCAGCAGCTCCGGGCGAGCGGTCACGGAGACCCAGTACTTC. Protein sequence: CASSSGRAVTETQYF.

The CDR3 sequence: CASSPPSNEQFF. The CDR3 DNA sequence: TGTGCCAGCTCACCACCTTCAAATGAGCAGTTCTTC. The rearrangement uses TRBV18 and TRBJ2-1, with D uncertain. The CDR3 extends over 12 amino acids. V shed 0 bases and J shed 7 bases, with 4 bases lying between them. CDR1 is KGHSH and CDR2 is LQKENI in the germline V gene.

The J gene is TRBJ2-1, the V gene TRBV18; 15 nucleotides line up with TRBD2. Germline lookup yields CDR1 KGHSH and CDR2 LQKENI. V was pared by 2 bases and J by 4 bases, with 9 bases of the junction left unmatched. The length of the CDR3 is 19 residues. The CDR3 region is CASSPNIGLAGGPYNEQFF. For the CDR3, the DNA is TGTGCCAGCTCACCAAACATAGGACTAGCGGGAGGGCCTTACAATGAGCAGTTCTTC.

The chain joins TRBV12-5 to TRBJ2-3; a weak D match, TRBD1 (7 bases). Germline V gene sequence: CDR1 LGHNT, CDR2 FRNRAP. The CDR3 sequence is 14 residues long. The V and J ends lost 6 bases and 3 bases respectively, with 13 bases between them. The CDR3 sequence: CASGQGGSTDTQYF. In DNA, the CDR3 is TGTGCTAGTGGCCAGGGGGGATCGACAGATACGCAGTATTTT.

V gene TRBV2 combines with J gene TRBJ2-5; 13 bases align to TRBD2. This CDR3 has 15 amino acids. Germline assignment: CDR1 SNHLY and CDR2 FYNNEI. After removal of 7 bases from V and 3 bases from J, the junction contained 5 bases not matched to a gene. Here the CDR3 DNA reads TGTGCCAGCAAACTAGCGGGGGGGTATAAAGAGACCCAGTACTTC. This gives the protein CASKLAGGYKETQYF.

The chain has TRBV2 and TRBJ1-4, with D unclear. In germline, CDR1 is SNHLY, CDR2 FYNNEI. The ends were cut back, 0 bases at V and 6 bases at J, with 8 bases in the middle. CDR3 length: 14 amino acids. The DNA of the CDR3 is TGTGCCAGCAGTGAAGCGCTTCCCGATGAAAAACTGTTTTTT. Its protein is CASSEALPDEKLFF. Using reference TRBV2 and TRBJ1-4 for the parts outside the CDR3, the full variable domain is EPEVTQTPSHQVTQMGQEVILRCVPISNHLYFYWYRQILGQKVEFLVSFYNNEISEKSEIFDDQFSVERPDGSNFTLKIRSTKLEDSAMYFCASSEALPDEKLFFGSGTQLSVL.

This clone was seen once. The chain employs TRBV7-2 and TRBJ1-1; possibly TRBD1 for D (5 bases). V was pared by 6 bases and J by 2 bases, with 10 bases between. Germline V gives CDR1 SGHTA, CDR2 FQGNSA. The CDR3 runs 13 residues. The CDR3 nucleotides are TGTGCCAGCAGGTGGGGGGACAACACTGAAGCTTTCTTT. Protein sequence: CASRWGDNTEAFF.

This clone has more than one count but fewer than ten. The chain has TRBV4-2 and TRBJ2-7; 11 bases map to TRBD1. The CDR3 is 16 residues long. J was trimmed by 0 bases and V by 0 bases; bases with no gene match: 1. Germline CDR1 LGHNA, CDR2 YNFKEQ. This CDR3 reads CASSQEDRGLSYEQYF. In DNA, the CDR3 is TGTGCCAGCAGCCAAGAGGACAGGGGGCTCTCCTACGAGCAGTACTTC.

This clone was observed a handful of times. This chain joins TRBV19 and TRBJ2-7, with D possibly TRBD1 on 5 matching bases. From germline, CDR1 is LNHDA and CDR2 SQIVND (reference sequence). The CDR3 is made up of 11 amino acids. V was pared by 7 bases and J by 3 bases, with 7 bases between. CDR3 nucleotide sequence: TGTGCCAGTATGCAGGGCTACGAGCAGTACTTC. Encoded protein: CASMQGYEQYF.